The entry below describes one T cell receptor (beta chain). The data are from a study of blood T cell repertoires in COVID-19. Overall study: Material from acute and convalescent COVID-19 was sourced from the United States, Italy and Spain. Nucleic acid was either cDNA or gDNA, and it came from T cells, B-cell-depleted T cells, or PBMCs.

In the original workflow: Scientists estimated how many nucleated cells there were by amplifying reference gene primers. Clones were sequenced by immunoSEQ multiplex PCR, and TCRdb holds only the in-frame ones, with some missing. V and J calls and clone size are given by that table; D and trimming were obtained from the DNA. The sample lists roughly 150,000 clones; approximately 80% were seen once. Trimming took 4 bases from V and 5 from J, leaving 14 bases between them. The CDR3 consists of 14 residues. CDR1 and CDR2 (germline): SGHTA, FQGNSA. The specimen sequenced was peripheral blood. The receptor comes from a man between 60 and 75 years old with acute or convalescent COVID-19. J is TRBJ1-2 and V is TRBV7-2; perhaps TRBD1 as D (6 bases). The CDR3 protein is CASSSSGGQYGYTF. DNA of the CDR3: TGTGCCAGCAGCTCCTCGGGGGGGCAATATGGCTACACCTTC. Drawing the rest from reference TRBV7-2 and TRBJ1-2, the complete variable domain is GAGVSQSPSNKVTEKGKDVELRCDPISGHTALYWYRQSLGQGLEFLIYFQGNSAPDKSGLPSDRFSAERTGGSVSTLTIQRTQQEDSAVYLCASSSSGGQYGYTFGSGTRLTVV.